These T cell receptor beta chains were read from a single sample in a study of T-cell reconstitution after alpha-beta-depleted transplantation in children. One entry per CDR3 protein, called by TCRdb with MiXCR from the PCR reads. In the table there are hundreds of thousands of distinct CDR3 sequences, roughly 16% of which are singletons. Here the sequenced sample was PBMCs, mostly from graft donor cells, taken 360 days after TCRalphabeta/CD19-depleted stem cell transplant. These receptors came from a boy under three years old who had a stem cell transplant for Wiskott-Aldrich syndrome, so the T cells may come from the graft donor. Both conserved end residues are part of each CDR3. A D gene is named only where the DNA matches it firmly. Rows give clone size only sometimes, using once, few, many, or a class for an expanded clone.

TRBV7-9,-,TRBJ1-1,few,CASSLEQGTEAFF,TGTGCCAGCAGCCTAGAACAGGGTACCGAAGCTTTCTTT
TRBV7-2,TRBD1,TRBJ1-2,-,CASSLETGNYGYTF,TGTGCCAGCAGCTTAGAGACAGGGAACTATGGCTACACCTTC
TRBV3-1,TRBD1,TRBJ2-1,once,CASSYTGGSYNEQFF,TGTGCCAGCAGCTATACAGGGGGCTCCTACAATGAGCAGTTCTTC
TRBV30,-,TRBJ2-2,few,CAWSVPGPAGELFF,TGTGCCTGGAGTGTACCGGGGCCAGCCGGGGAGCTGTTTTTT
TRBV5-1,-,TRBJ2-1,-,CASSLVEATYYNEQFF,TGCGCCAGCAGCTTGGTCGAGGCCACCTATTACAATGAGCAGTTCTTC
TRBV15,TRBD1,TRBJ2-7,few,CATSPLDRAYEQYF,TGTGCCACCAGCCCCCTCGACAGGGCTTACGAGCAGTACTTC
TRBV12-3/TRBV12-4,-,TRBJ1-2,few,CASSLKSFTGRGYGYTF,TGTGCCAGCAGTTTAAAAAGCTTTACGGGTAGGGGGTATGGCTACACCTTC
TRBV25-1,TRBD1,TRBJ2-7,few,CASSEIQGAGSEQYF,TGTGCCAGCAGTGAAATACAGGGGGCGGGTAGCGAGCAGTACTTC
TRBV20-1,TRBD2,TRBJ2-3,-,CSGRTTFTDTQYF,TGCAGCGGGAGGACTACATTCACAGATACGCAGTATTTT
TRBV5-1,TRBD2,TRBJ2-3,many,CASSLLAGRTDTQYF,TGCGCCAGCAGCTTGCTAGCGGGGAGAACAGATACGCAGTATTTT
TRBV10-3,-,TRBJ2-5,few,CAISEAGQETQYF,TGTGCCATCAGTGAGGCGGGACAAGAGACCCAGTACTTC
TRBV5-6,-,TRBJ1-4,few,CASRPSGSKNEKLFF,TGTGCCAGCAGGCCGTCAGGAAGCAAGAATGAAAAACTGTTTTTT
TRBV7-2,-,TRBJ2-7,-,CASSRGKGEQYF,TGTGCCAGCAGTCGCGGGAAAGGCGAGCAGTACTTC
TRBV18,-,TRBJ2-1,-,CASSPLRDSSYNEQFF,TGTGCCAGCTCACCCCTGCGGGATAGCTCCTACAATGAGCAGTTCTTC
TRBV6-5,-,TRBJ1-4,few,CASSPGISTNEKLFF,TGTGCCAGCAGCCCCGGGATTTCAACTAATGAAAAACTGTTTTTT
TRBV12-3/TRBV12-4,TRBD2,TRBJ2-3,few,CASSRLAVTDTQYF,TGTGCCAGCAGTCGTCTAGCGGTCACAGATACGCAGTATTTT
TRBV7-2,-,TRBJ2-3,many,CASSRADTQYF,TGTGCCAGCAGTAGAGCAGATACGCAGTATTTT
TRBV24-1,-,TRBJ2-3,few,CATSEPGTWFDTDTQYF,TGTGCCACCAGTGAACCAGGGACATGGTTCGACACAGATACGCAGTATTTT
TRBV5-8,-,TRBJ2-1,many,CASSLQGLTQWQFF,TGTGCCAGCAGCTTGCAGGGGCTCACCCAATGGCAGTTCTTC
TRBV20-1,TRBD1,TRBJ1-6,few,CSARSWTGGNNSPLHF,TGCAGTGCTAGGAGTTGGACAGGGGGAAATAATTCACCCCTCCACTTT
TRBV10-3,TRBD2,TRBJ2-1,few,CAIMASGYNEQFF,TGTGCCATCATGGCTAGCGGGTACAATGAGCAGTTCTTC
TRBV27,-,TRBJ2-6,-,CASRLFSGANVLTF,TGTGCCAGCAGACTATTCTCTGGGGCCAACGTCCTGACTTTC
TRBV2,-,TRBJ2-7,-,CASKGDTYEQYF,TGTGCCAGCAAGGGGGATACCTACGAGCAGTACTTC
TRBV10-3,TRBD2,TRBJ2-7,few,CAISDWTSGSEQYF,TGTGCCATCAGTGATTGGACTAGCGGGTCCGAGCAGTACTTC
TRBV5-1,TRBD2,TRBJ2-1,-,CASSTGTSGGDRIF,TGCGCCAGCAGCACCGGGACTAGCGGGGGGGATCGGATCTTC
TRBV4-2,-,TRBJ1-6,few,CASSQVPVLNSPLHF,TGTGCCAGCAGCCAAGTACCAGTCCTTAATTCACCCCTCCACTTT
TRBV23-1,-,TRBJ2-1,-,CARTRELSWWSKFF,TGCGCCAGGACCCGGGAATTGAGTTGGTGGAGTAAGTTCTTC
TRBV12-3/TRBV12-4,-,TRBJ2-2,-,CASSFHNTGELFF,TGTGCCAGCAGTTTTCACAACACCGGGGAGCTGTTTTTT
TRBV6-2/TRBV6-3,-,TRBJ2-2,-,CASSWGGTGNTGELFF,TGTGCCAGCAGTTGGGGAGGGACAGGGAACACCGGGGAGCTGTTTTTT
TRBV6-2/TRBV6-3,TRBD1,TRBJ1-1,-,CASSPRQGVKLMNTEAFF,TGTGCCAGCAGTCCCCGACAGGGGGTTAAATTAATGAACACTGAAGCTTTCTTT
TRBV20-1,-,TRBJ2-7,-,CSARDMEYEQYF,TGCAGTGCTAGAGATATGGAGTACGAGCAGTACTTC
TRBV4-2,-,TRBJ1-1,-,CASSQDGGATEAFF,TGTGCCAGCAGCCAAGATGGGGGGGCCACTGAAGCTTTCTTT
TRBV15,TRBD2,TRBJ2-7,-,CATRASPGLVYEQYF,TGTGCCACCAGAGCTTCTCCGGGACTAGTTTACGAGCAGTACTTC
TRBV7-9,-,TRBJ1-2,few,CASSVPFMAKGGYTF,TGTGCCAGCAGCGTCCCCTTTATGGCCAAGGGGGGCTACACCTTC
TRBV6-6,-,TRBJ2-6,-,CASSLGANVLTF,TGTGCCAGCAGCCTCGGGGCCAACGTCCTGACTTTC